A single TCR beta chain is shown here with its context. Method: immunoSEQ multiplex PCR; TCRdb's copy keeps in-frame clones and lacks some. The sample has 2.5 million or so clones; approximately 94% are singletons. The entry originates in a study of shared clonotypes between healthy human individuals. Per germline, CDR1 MDHEN and CDR2 SYDVKM. CDR3 length equals 16 residues. Trimming left V 5 bases short and J 5 bases short, with 19 bases between. This receptor was obtained from a man aged 18 to 35 in good health. The chain has TRBV28 and TRBJ2-4; weak D call: TRBD2 (6 bases). The sample taken for sequencing was naive CD4+ T cells sorted from blood. Subset: CD45RA+ positively selected. CDR3 in DNA: TGTGCCAGCAGTATCGCTGGCTCGTCGGGGGAAAACATTCAGTACTTC. Translating it yields CASSIAGSSGENIQYF.